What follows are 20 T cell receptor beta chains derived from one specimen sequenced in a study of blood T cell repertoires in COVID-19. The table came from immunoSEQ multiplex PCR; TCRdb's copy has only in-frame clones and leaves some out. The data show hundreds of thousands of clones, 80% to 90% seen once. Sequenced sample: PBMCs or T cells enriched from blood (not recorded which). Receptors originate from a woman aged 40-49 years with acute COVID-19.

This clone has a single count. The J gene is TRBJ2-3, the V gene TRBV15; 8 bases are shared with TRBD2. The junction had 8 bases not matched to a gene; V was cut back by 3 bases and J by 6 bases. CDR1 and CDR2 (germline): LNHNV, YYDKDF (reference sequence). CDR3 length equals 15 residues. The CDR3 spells CATSSGTRVSDTQYF. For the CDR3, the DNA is TGTGCCACCAGCAGCGGGACTAGAGTATCGGATACGCAGTATTTT.

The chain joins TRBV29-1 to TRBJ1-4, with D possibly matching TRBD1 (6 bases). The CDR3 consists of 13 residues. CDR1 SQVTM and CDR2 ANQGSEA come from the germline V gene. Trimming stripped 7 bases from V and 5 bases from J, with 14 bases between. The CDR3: CSGRGLGNEKLFF. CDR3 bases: TGCAGCGGCAGGGGTTTAGGGAATGAAAAACTGTTTTTT.

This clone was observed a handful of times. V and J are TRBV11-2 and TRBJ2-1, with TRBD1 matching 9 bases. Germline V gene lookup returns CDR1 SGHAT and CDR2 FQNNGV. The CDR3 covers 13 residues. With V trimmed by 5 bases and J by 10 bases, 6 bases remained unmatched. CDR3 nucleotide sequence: TGTGCCAGCAGCACGGACAGGGGAAGGGAGCAGTTCTTC. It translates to CASSTDRGREQFF.

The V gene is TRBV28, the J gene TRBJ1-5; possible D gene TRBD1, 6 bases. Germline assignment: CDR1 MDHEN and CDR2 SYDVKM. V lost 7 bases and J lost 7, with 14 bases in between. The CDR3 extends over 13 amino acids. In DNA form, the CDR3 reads TGTGCCAGCAAGGGGGTACGACGACAGCCCCAGCATTTT. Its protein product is CASKGVRRQPQHF.

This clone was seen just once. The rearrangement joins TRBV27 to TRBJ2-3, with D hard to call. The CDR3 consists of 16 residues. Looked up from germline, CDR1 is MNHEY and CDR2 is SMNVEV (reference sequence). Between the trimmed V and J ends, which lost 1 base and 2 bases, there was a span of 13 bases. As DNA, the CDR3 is TGTGCCAGCAGTTTATGGGCGTCCCCTGTCACAGATACGCAGTATTTT. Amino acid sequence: CASSLWASPVTDTQYF.

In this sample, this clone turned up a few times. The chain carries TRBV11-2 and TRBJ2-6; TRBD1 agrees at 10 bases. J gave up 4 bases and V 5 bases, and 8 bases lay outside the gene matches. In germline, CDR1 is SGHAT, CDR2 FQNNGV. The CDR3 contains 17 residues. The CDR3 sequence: CASSSRDRGAGANVLTF. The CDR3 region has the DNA TGTGCCAGCAGCAGCCGGGACAGGGGAGCCGGGGCCAACGTCCTGACTTTC.

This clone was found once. This chain's CDR3 is CATSRDRVAGETGEQFF. The CDR3 bases are TGTGCCACCAGCAGAGATCGGGTAGCGGGAGAAACGGGTGAGCAGTTCTTC. The rearrangement uses TRBV15 and TRBJ2-1, with 9 bases that match TRBD2. Looked up from germline, CDR1 is LNHNV and CDR2 is YYDKDF (reference sequence). The CDR3 totals 17 residues. The V segment lost 0 bases and the J segment 9 bases; nucleotides outside the gene matches: 12.

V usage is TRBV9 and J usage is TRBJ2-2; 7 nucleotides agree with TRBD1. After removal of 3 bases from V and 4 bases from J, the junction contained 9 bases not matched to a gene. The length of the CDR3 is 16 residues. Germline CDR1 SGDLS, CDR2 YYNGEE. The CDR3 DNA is TGTGCCAGCAGCGGGTCGGGACAGACATCCACCGGGGAGCTGTTTTTT. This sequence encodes CASSGSGQTSTGELFF.

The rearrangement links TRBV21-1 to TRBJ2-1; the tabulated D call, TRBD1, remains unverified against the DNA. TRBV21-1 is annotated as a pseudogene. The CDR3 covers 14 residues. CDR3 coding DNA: TGTGCCAGCAGCAAGGGGACAAAAGGCAATGAGCAGTTCTTC. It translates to CASSKGTKGNEQFF.

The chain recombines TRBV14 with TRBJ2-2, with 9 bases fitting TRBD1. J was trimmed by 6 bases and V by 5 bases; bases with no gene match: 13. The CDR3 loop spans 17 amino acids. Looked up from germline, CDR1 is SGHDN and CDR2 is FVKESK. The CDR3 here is CASSTYRGTGHPGELFF. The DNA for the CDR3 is TGTGCCAGCAGCACGTATAGGGGGACAGGGCACCCCGGGGAGCTGTTTTTT. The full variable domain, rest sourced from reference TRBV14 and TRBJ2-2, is EAGVTQFPSHSVIEKGQTVTLRCDPISGHDNLYWYRRVMGKEIKFLLHFVKESKQDESGMPNNRFLAERTGGTYSTLKVQPAELEDSGVYFCASSTYRGTGHPGELFFGEGSRLTVL.

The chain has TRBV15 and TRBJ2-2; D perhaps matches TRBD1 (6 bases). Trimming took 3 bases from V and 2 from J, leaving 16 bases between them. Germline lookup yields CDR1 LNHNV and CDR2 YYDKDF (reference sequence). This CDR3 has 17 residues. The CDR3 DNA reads TGTGCCACCAGCAGCCCCCGGGACACTCCTAACACCGGGGAGCTGTTTTTT. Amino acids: CATSSPRDTPNTGELFF.

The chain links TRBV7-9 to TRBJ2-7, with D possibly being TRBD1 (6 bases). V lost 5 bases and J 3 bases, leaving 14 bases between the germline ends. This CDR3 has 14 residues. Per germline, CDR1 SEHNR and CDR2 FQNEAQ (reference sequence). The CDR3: CASSHGGHRYEQYF. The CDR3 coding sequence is TGTGCCAGCAGCCATGGGGGACACCGCTACGAGCAGTACTTC.

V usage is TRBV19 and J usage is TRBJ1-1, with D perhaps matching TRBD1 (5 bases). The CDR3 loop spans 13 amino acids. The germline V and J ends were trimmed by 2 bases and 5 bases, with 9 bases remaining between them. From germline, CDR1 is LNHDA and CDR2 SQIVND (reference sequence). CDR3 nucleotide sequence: TGTGCCAGTAGTATATACCCAGGGACTGAAGCTTTCTTT. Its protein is CASSIYPGTEAFF.

CDR3 bases: TGTGCCAGCAAGACAGGGGGGGCCTATGGCTACACCTTC. Its protein product is CASKTGGAYGYTF. This sequence joins TRBV28 and TRBJ1-2, with TRBD1 identical over 9 bases. CDR1 and CDR2 (germline): MDHEN, SYDVKM. The CDR3 is 13 residues long. J gave up 4 bases and V 7 bases, and 4 bases lay outside the gene matches.

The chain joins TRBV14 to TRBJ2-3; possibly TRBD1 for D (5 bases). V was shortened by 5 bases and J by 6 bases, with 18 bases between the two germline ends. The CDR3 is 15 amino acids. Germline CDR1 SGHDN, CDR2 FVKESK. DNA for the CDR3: TGTGCCAGCAGCACCCTCAAGGGGATCTCTGATACGCAGTATTTT. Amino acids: CASSTLKGISDTQYF.

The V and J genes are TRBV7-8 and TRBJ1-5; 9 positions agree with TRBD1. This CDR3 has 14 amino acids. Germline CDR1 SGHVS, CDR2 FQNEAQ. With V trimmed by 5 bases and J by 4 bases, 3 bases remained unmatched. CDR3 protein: CASSKGQGNQPQHF. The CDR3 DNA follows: TGTGCCAGCAGCAAAGGACAGGGGAATCAGCCCCAGCATTTT.

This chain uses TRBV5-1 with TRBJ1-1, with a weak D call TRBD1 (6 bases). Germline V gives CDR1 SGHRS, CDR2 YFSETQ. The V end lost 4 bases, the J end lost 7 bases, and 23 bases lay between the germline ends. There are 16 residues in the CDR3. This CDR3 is CASSPGSGRIGGEAFF. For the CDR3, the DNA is TGCGCCAGCAGCCCAGGCTCGGGACGGATAGGGGGTGAAGCTTTCTTT.

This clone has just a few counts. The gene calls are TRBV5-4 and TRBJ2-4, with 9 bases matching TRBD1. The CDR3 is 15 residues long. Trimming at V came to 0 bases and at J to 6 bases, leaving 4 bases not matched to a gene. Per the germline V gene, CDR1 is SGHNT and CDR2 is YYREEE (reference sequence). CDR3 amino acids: CASSLGTGVGNIQYF. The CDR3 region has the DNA TGTGCCAGCAGCTTGGGGACAGGGGTCGGAAACATTCAGTACTTC. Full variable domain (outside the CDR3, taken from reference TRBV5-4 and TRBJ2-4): ETGVTQSPTHLIKTRGQQVTLRCSSQSGHNTVSWYQQALGQGPQFIFQYYREEENGRGNFPPRFSGLQFPNYSSELNVNALELDDSALYLCASSLGTGVGNIQYFGAGTRLSVL.

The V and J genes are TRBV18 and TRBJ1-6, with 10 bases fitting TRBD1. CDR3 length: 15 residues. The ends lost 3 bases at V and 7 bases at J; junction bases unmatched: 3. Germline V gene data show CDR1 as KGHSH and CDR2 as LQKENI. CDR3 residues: CASSPADRGNSPLHF. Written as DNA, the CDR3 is TGTGCCAGCTCACCGGCGGACAGGGGGAATTCACCCCTCCACTTT.

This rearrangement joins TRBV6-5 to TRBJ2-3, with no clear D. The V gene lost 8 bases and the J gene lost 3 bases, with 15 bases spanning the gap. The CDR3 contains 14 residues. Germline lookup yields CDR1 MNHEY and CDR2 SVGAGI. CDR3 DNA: TGTGCCAGCCGGTTGGCGCGGCAAACAGATACGCAGTATTTT. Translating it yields CASRLARQTDTQYF.